This T cell receptor (beta chain) was retrieved from a study of T cell repertoires in cytomegalovirus infection. Germline CDR1 reads SGHVS; CDR2 reads FQNEAQ. Losses at the gene ends were 2 bases for V and 10 bases for J; bases not matched to a gene: 8. The CDR3 runs 15 residues. TCRdb re-derived calls from the reads in MiXCR, one entry per CDR3 protein. The sample records under 300,000 distinct CDR3 sequences, about 20% being singletons. This clonotype has just a few counts. The antigen is not known. The study, taken as a whole, reports: The study identified carriers of CMV plus the relevant HLA from cumulative public TCR beta family frequency.

This receptor was taken from a human donor in good health (CMV status not recorded). Some clones in this sample may be carry-over from other donors' samples. Here the sequenced sample was cultured PBMCs, taken from culture after CMV antigen stimulation. The rearrangement joins TRBV7-8 to TRBJ1-6, with 7 bases aligning to TRBD1. The CDR3 DNA reads TGTGCCAGCAGCTTACTCATCGACAGGGAGTCACCCCTCCACTTT. Protein: CASSLLIDRESPLHF.